The table lists the clone carrying this T cell receptor beta chain with a few counts. Antigen unknown. This sample is drawn from a study of blood T cells in healthy people across ages. Healthy Caucasian individuals from Russia aged roughly 6 to 95 were enrolled as donors. Total RNA amounts of at least 6 micrograms were extracted per sample. A second roughly 7 to 12 cycle PCR used barcoded and J-beta primers. The authors tagged each cDNA molecule using a template-switch adaptor with 12 random nucleotides. One entry per CDR3 protein, called by TCRdb with MiXCR from the 5' RACE reads. The sample lists around 1.7 million distinct CDR3 sequences; 28% were seen once. The study's findings and limits: A strong correlation was found between TCR beta diversity and the percentage of naive T cells.

This TCR was recovered from a woman in her 30s in good health. The sample comprised blood.

The DNA for the CDR3 is TGTGCCACCAGTGACTCCCGACTAGCGGGGGAATTCAATGAGCAGTTCTTC. This encodes CATSDSRLAGEFNEQFF. The chain combines TRBV24-1 with TRBJ2-1; 12 bases are shared with TRBD2. Germline V gene data show CDR1 as KGHDR and CDR2 as SFDVKD. CDR3 length equals 17 residues. V shed 4 bases, J shed 6 bases, and the junction held 9 bases outside the gene matches.